This T cell receptor (beta chain) appears in the sequencing data of a study of siplizumab effects on memory and regulatory T cells. Study results and limitations: Fewer alloreactive sequences mapped to unstimulated CD4+ memory cells under siplizumab. The study found naive T cells seemingly more diverse than memory cells and seemingly major alloresponse contributors. Proliferating siplizumab-culture Tregs lacked confirmation of suppressive function.

Comment on this clone: Antigen unknown.

Germline loops: CDR1 MGHDK, CDR2 SYGVNS. There are 15 residues in the CDR3. With 3 bases clipped from V and 4 bases from J, the junction kept 7 bases outside the gene matches. TCR templates numbering 90,000 to 100,000 were assayed per sample. Assay used: immunoSEQ multiplex PCR; TCRdb lists only in-frame clones, some missing. Counted here are more than 70,000 clones, 95% occurring once; the ten biggest clones make up approximately 17%. The origin of this receptor is a human donor in good health. The sequenced sample was CD8+ T cells sorted from blood. The rearrangement joins TRBV25-1 to TRBJ1-1; the match to TRBD1 covers 8 bases. CDR3 coding DNA: TGTGCCAGCAGTGACAAACAGGGGGTAGGCACTGAAGCTTTCTTT. It codes for CASSDKQGVGTEAFF.